The 29 T cell receptor beta chains in this list originate from one sample, sequenced in a study of T cell repertoires in cytomegalovirus infection. TCRdb called the reads again in MiXCR, with one record for every CDR3 protein. The sample shows 480,000 or so distinct CDR3 sequences, approximately 11% of them seen only once. The sample taken for sequencing was PBMCs. These TCRs come from a human donor in good health (CMV status not recorded). Some clones in this sample may be carry-over from other donors' samples.

This CDR3 reads CASSPREGNYLNTEAFF. In DNA form, the CDR3 reads TGTGCCAGCAGCCCTCGGGAGGGGAATTACTTGAACACTGAAGCTTTCTTT. This rearrangement joins TRBV13 to TRBJ1-1, with D tentatively TRBD1 (5 bases). The germline V gene has CDR1 PRHDT and CDR2 FYEKMQ (reference sequence). There are 17 residues in the CDR3. V shed 5 bases and J shed 0 bases, with 19 bases lying between them.

This clonotype came up a few times. The rearrangement uses TRBV15 and TRBJ2-5, with D maybe TRBD2 (5 bases). The V gene's germline CDR1 is LNHNV and CDR2 YYDKDF (reference sequence). The CDR3 sequence is 14 residues long. The germline V and J ends were trimmed by 5 bases and 1 base, with 11 bases remaining between them. The CDR3 here is CATSPRSGQETQYF. CDR3 sequence (DNA): TGTGCCACCAGCCCGAGGAGCGGCCAAGAGACCCAGTACTTC.

This chain links TRBV29-1 with TRBJ2-1, with TRBD1 matching 8 bases. Germline trimming cut 6 bases from V and 9 bases from J; bases unmatched to any gene: 10. The CDR3 contains 13 residues. Per germline, CDR1 SQVTM and CDR2 ANQGSEA. CDR3 in amino acids: CSVPGQAKPEQFF. CDR3 bases: TGCAGCGTACCGGGACAGGCCAAACCTGAGCAGTTCTTC.

This clonotype was observed a handful of times. The rearrangement links TRBV29-1 to TRBJ2-3; tentatively, D is TRBD1 or TRBD2 (6 bases each). Germline values: CDR1 SQVTM, CDR2 ANQGSEA. The CDR3 runs to 15 residues. Trimming removed 2 bases from V and 3 bases from J, with 15 bases in between. The CDR3 sequence: CSVESRGQGTDTQYF. The DNA for the CDR3 is TGCAGCGTTGAATCTCGGGGGCAAGGGACAGATACGCAGTATTTT.

This clonotype has at least ten counts. V usage is TRBV7-2 and J usage is TRBJ1-5; D ambiguous. V lost 1 base and J lost 3, with 10 bases in between. The CDR3 runs 15 residues. Germline loops: CDR1 SGHTA, CDR2 FQGNSA. As DNA, the CDR3 is TGTGCCAGCAGCTTAGAATCTTGGGACAATCAGCCCCAGCATTTT. Amino acid sequence: CASSLESWDNQPQHF.

At least ten counts were recorded for this clonotype. V usage is TRBV28 and J usage is TRBJ1-5; no firm D call. Germline assignment: CDR1 MDHEN and CDR2 SYDVKM. V was shortened by 10 bases and J by 0 bases, with 13 bases between the two germline ends. The CDR3 loop spans 14 amino acids. CDR3 nucleotide sequence: TGTGCCACCACCCGGCAGATTAGCAATCAGCCCCAGCATTTT. Residues: CATTRQISNQPQHF.

This clonotype was recorded at least ten times. The chain recombines TRBV27 with TRBJ2-2; no reliable D call. Trimming stripped 6 bases from V and 7 bases from J, with 15 bases between. The CDR3 consists of 14 residues. CDR1 is MNHEY and CDR2 is SMNVEV in the germline V gene (reference sequence). As DNA, the CDR3 is TGTGCCAGCAGACAAACAGAGGTGGGCGGGGAGCTGTTTTTT. This gives the protein CASRQTEVGGELFF.

The gene calls are TRBV6-1 and TRBJ2-1; TRBD2 might be the D (7 bases). CDR3 size: 15 residues. Germline CDR1 reads MNHNS; CDR2 reads SASEGT. V lost 3 bases and J lost 2, with 11 bases in between. CDR3 amino acids: CASSEGGATYNEQFF. In DNA form, the CDR3 reads TGTGCCAGCAGTGAGGGGGGGGCAACCTACAATGAGCAGTTCTTC.

The rearrangement links TRBV6-1 to TRBJ2-3; no clear D gene. V was cut by 5 bases and J by 6 bases, with 12 bases left in between. The CDR3 is 13 amino acids. Germline CDR1 is MNHNS and CDR2 is SASEGT. CDR3 nucleotide sequence: TGTGCCAGCAGTCAAACCCCCCGCGATACGCAGTATTTT. Amino acids: CASSQTPRDTQYF.

The chain combines TRBV19 with TRBJ2-5, with 12 bases identical to TRBD2. CDR3 size: 16 residues. V dropped 1 base and J dropped 2; count of bases not matched to a gene: 2. In germline, CDR1 is LNHDA, CDR2 SQIVND (reference sequence). The CDR3 DNA follows: TGTGCCAGTAGTATAGCTAGCGGGGGGGTACAAGAGACCCAGTACTTC. Amino acid sequence: CASSIASGGVQETQYF.

This clonotype was counted between two and nine times. V usage is TRBV12-3 or TRBV12-4 and J usage is TRBJ2-7; 8 bases match TRBD1. The CDR3 length is 15 residues. V shed 4 bases, J shed 6 bases, and the junction held 11 bases outside the gene matches. The CDR3 DNA reads TGTGCCAGCAGTTCCCAGACCGGGACAGGTACCGAGCAGTACTTC. It translates to CASSSQTGTGTEQYF.

This clonotype was observed many times. V is TRBV6-1 and J is TRBJ1-1, with a possible D match to TRBD1 (5 bases). V was trimmed by 2 bases and J by 3 bases, leaving 13 bases between them. The germline V gene encodes CDR1 MNHNS and CDR2 SASEGT. This CDR3 spans 15 amino acids. The CDR3 sequence: CASSESWGGYTEAFF. The CDR3, as DNA: TGTGCCAGCAGTGAAAGCTGGGGCGGGTACACTGAAGCTTTCTTT.

This clonotype was counted many times. The chain joins TRBV19 to TRBJ1-5; D ambiguous. The V gene lost 6 bases and the J gene lost 2 bases, with 26 bases spanning the gap. Germline CDR1 reads LNHDA; CDR2 reads SQIVND (reference sequence). The CDR3 is 19 residues long. In nucleotides, the CDR3 is TGTGCCAGTAGAAGCCTCCGGGCGGGAGAAATATGGGGCAATCAGCCCCAGCATTTT. Encoded protein: CASRSLRAGEIWGNQPQHF.

This clonotype has ten or more counts. The chain employs TRBV10-3 and TRBJ2-7, with 12 bases that match TRBD1. V shed 4 bases, J shed 5 bases, and the junction held 3 bases outside the gene matches. Germline V lookup: CDR1 ENHRY, CDR2 SYGVKD. The CDR3 totals 14 residues. Here the CDR3 DNA reads TGTGCCATCAGTGGGGACAGGGGGCCCAACGAGCAGTACTTC. It yields the protein CAISGDRGPNEQYF.

In its sample, this clonotype was seen a few times. The chain combines TRBV24-1 with TRBJ2-5, with 8 bases identical to TRBD2. Germline V gene lookup returns CDR1 KGHDR and CDR2 SFDVKD. The CDR3 totals 15 residues. V lost 2 bases to trimming and J lost 4 bases; unmatched junction nucleotides: 5. The chain's CDR3 is CATSDSGRGVETQYF. The CDR3 DNA is TGTGCCACCAGTGATTCCGGGAGGGGGGTAGAGACCCAGTACTTC.

There are many counts of this clonotype. J is TRBJ1-4 and V is TRBV2; D is ambiguous. Germline loops: CDR1 SNHLY, CDR2 FYNNEI. Trimming took 7 bases from V and 4 from J, leaving 10 bases between them. The CDR3 contains 13 residues. The CDR3 DNA reads TGTGCCAGCATGAGAGATTTTAATGAAAAACTGTTTTTT. Its protein product is CASMRDFNEKLFF. Supplemented by reference TRBV2 and TRBJ1-4, the full variable domain reads EPEVTQTPSHQVTQMGQEVILRCVPISNHLYFYWYRQILGQKVEFLVSFYNNEISEKSEIFDDQFSVERPDGSNFTLKIRSTKLEDSAMYFCASMRDFNEKLFFGSGTQLSVL.

Concerning this clonotype: This may be a read error, as it is one base from a much larger clone. V usage is TRBV4-1 and J usage is TRBJ1-2; 8 nucleotides align to TRBD1. The CDR3 length is 14 residues. CDR1 MGHRA and CDR2 YSYEKL come from the germline V gene. CDR3 nucleotide sequence: TGCGTCAGCAGCCAAGTCGGGTGGGACAGGCACTACACCTTC. Protein sequence: CVSSQVGWDRHYTF.

V gene TRBV3-1 combines with J gene TRBJ2-3, with 9 nucleotides matching TRBD1. CDR1 and CDR2 from the germline V gene are LGHDT and YNNKEL (reference sequence). The length of the CDR3 is 15 residues. Losses at the gene ends were 1 base for V and 1 base for J; bases not matched to a gene: 0. CDR3 protein: CASSQGTGGTDTQYF. The CDR3 DNA is TGTGCCAGCAGCCAAGGGACAGGGGGCACAGATACGCAGTATTTT.

This clonotype was seen repeatedly, ten times or more. The rearrangement joins TRBV7-3 to TRBJ2-1; 14 bases are a match to TRBD2. J gave up 8 bases and V 5 bases, and 11 bases lay outside the gene matches. The CDR3 runs 17 residues. Germline CDR1 and CDR2: SGHTA and FQGTGA. CDR3 protein: CASSPRPGLAGVHEQFF. The CDR3 nucleotides read TGTGCCAGCAGCCCTCGGCCGGGACTAGCGGGAGTCCATGAGCAGTTCTTC.

With regard to this clonotype: This may stem from a read error, because a much larger clone lies one nucleotide away. The rearrangement joins TRBV5-4 to TRBJ2-1; D possibly matches TRBD1 or TRBD2 (5 bases each). The CDR3 totals 15 residues. Germline CDR1 and CDR2: SGHNT and YYREEE (reference sequence). CDR3 bases: TGTGCCAGCAGCTTGTACGAGGGGTATTACAATGAGCAGATCTTC. Amino acid sequence: CASSLYEGYYNEQIF. The full variable domain, its missing parts supplied by reference TRBV5-4 and TRBJ2-1, is ETGVTQSPTHLIKTRGQQVTLRCSSQSGHNTVSWYQQALGQGPQFIFQYYREEENGRGNFPPRFSGLQFPNYSSELNVNALELDDSALYLCASSLYEGYYNEQIFGPGTRLTVL.

This clonotype was observed many times. J is TRBJ2-5 and V is TRBV6-1; TRBD1 matches at 10 bases. The germline V gene has CDR1 MNHNS and CDR2 SASEGT. With V trimmed by 5 bases and J by 5 bases, 5 bases remained unmatched. The CDR3 has 14 residues. The CDR3 reads CASSRQGASETQYF. The CDR3 nucleotides read TGTGCCAGCAGTAGACAGGGGGCGTCGGAGACCCAGTACTTC.

This clonotype was recorded a few times. The chain is built from TRBV29-1 and TRBJ2-1; a possible D gene is TRBD1 (5 bases). Trimming took 6 bases from V and 9 from J, leaving 15 bases between them. The germline V gene has CDR1 SQVTM and CDR2 ANQGSEA. The CDR3 extends over 12 amino acids. CDR3 coding DNA: TGCAGCGTCTCACTGGCAGGGCCTGAGCAGTTCTTC. It yields the protein CSVSLAGPEQFF.

This clonotype was picked up many times. The chain is built from TRBV7-9 and TRBJ2-2; D possibly corresponds to TRBD1 (6 bases). The V end lost 3 bases, the J end lost 0 bases, and 11 bases lay between the germline ends. In germline, CDR1 is SEHNR, CDR2 FQNEAQ (reference sequence). CDR3 length equals 16 residues. CDR3 nucleotide sequence: TGTGCCAGCAGCTTTCCCGGACAGACGAACACCGGGGAGCTGTTTTTT. Translated, it gives CASSFPGQTNTGELFF.

In its sample, this clonotype was seen many times. The rearrangement links TRBV2 to TRBJ2-7; TRBD1 is a possible D gene (6 bases). CDR1 is SNHLY, CDR2 FYNNEI, per germline. V was clipped by 3 bases and J by 3 bases, with 12 bases between them. This CDR3 comprises 14 residues. The CDR3: CASSDRTAHYEQYF. CDR3 DNA: TGTGCCAGCAGTGATAGGACAGCCCACTACGAGCAGTACTTC.

This clonotype was detected many times. The chain has TRBV7-2 and TRBJ2-5, with 7 bases fitting TRBD1. The CDR3 length is 15 residues. Per the germline V gene, CDR1 is SGHTA and CDR2 is FQGNSA. J gave up 5 bases and V 4 bases, and 10 bases lay outside the gene matches. The CDR3 sequence: CASSSTGVAQETQYF. Here the CDR3 DNA reads TGTGCCAGCAGCTCAACAGGGGTGGCCCAGGAGACCCAGTACTTC. Complete variable domain (other parts from reference TRBV7-2 and TRBJ2-5): GAGVSQSPSNKVTEKGKDVELRCDPISGHTALYWYRQSLGQGLEFLIYFQGNSAPDKSGLPSDRFSAERTGGSVSTLTIQRTQQEDSAVYLCASSSTGVAQETQYFGPGTRLLVL.

This clonotype was picked up many times. The chain has TRBV27 and TRBJ1-2, with a tentative D call TRBD1 (6 bases). This CDR3 spans 14 amino acids. V lost 6 bases and J lost 7, with 18 bases in between. CDR1 is MNHEY and CDR2 is SMNVEV in the germline V gene (reference sequence). CDR3 in amino acids: CASSPNPQGLGYTF. The CDR3 bases are TGTGCCAGCAGCCCGAACCCACAGGGTCTTGGCTACACCTTC.

The table lists this clonotype with many counts. The chain joins TRBV2 to TRBJ1-5; D is perhaps TRBD1 (5 bases). Germline loops: CDR1 SNHLY, CDR2 FYNNEI. The CDR3 spans 17 residues. Trimming took 3 bases from V and 0 from J, leaving 15 bases between them. The CDR3 sequence is CASSDLQGGGSNQPQHF. The CDR3 DNA follows: TGTGCCAGCAGTGATCTGCAGGGCGGAGGTAGCAATCAGCCCCAGCATTTT.

This clonotype was detected ten times or more. The rearrangement links TRBV18 to TRBJ1-2; D is uncertain. Germline V gene data show CDR1 as KGHSH and CDR2 as LQKENI. There are 15 residues in the CDR3. V shed 2 bases and J shed 3 bases, with 13 bases lying between them. CDR3 sequence reads: CASSPSGGGDYGYTF. In nucleotides, the CDR3 is TGTGCCAGCTCACCATCGGGTGGTGGCGACTATGGCTACACCTTC.

The sample holds a few counts of this clonotype. This CDR3 reads CASSLGPGPDYGYTF. The CDR3 coding sequence is TGTGCCAGCAGTCTTGGACCTGGCCCCGACTATGGCTACACCTTC. The J gene is TRBJ1-2, the V gene TRBV27; the D is unclear. Trimming took off 5 bases at V and 3 bases at J, with 16 bases between the two ends. CDR3 length: 15 residues. The germline V gene has CDR1 MNHEY and CDR2 SMNVEV (reference sequence).